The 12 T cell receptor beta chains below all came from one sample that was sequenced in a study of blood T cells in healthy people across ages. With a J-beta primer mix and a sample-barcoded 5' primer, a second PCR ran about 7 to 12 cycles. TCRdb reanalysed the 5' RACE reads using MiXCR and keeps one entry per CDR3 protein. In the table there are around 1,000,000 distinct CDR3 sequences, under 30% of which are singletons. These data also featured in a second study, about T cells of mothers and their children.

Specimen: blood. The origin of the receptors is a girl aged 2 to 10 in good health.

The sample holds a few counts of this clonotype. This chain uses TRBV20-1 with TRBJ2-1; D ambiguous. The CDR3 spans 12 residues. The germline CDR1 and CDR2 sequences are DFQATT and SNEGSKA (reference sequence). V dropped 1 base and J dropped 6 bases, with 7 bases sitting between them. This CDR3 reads CSARGTSNEQFF. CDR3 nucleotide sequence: TGCAGTGCTAGAGGTACGAGCAATGAGCAGTTCTTC.

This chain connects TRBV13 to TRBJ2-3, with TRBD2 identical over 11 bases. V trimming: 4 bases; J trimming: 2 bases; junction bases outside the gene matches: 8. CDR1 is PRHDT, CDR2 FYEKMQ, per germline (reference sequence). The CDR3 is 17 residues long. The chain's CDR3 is CASSSGTSGSDTDTQYF. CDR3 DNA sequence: TGTGCCAGCAGCTCCGGGACTAGCGGATCAGACACAGATACGCAGTATTTT.

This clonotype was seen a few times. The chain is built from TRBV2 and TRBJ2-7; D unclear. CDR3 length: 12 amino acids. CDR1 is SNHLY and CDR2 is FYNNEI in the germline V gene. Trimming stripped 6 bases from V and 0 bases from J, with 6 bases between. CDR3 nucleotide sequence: TGTGCCAGCAGGAGAAACTCCTACGAGCAGTACTTC. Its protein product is CASRRNSYEQYF.

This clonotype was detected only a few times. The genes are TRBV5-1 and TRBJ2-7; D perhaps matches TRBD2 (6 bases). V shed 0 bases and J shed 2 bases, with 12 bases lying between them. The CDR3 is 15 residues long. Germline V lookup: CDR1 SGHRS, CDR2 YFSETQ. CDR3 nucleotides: TGCGCCAGCAGCTTGGGTCTAGCGCTAACCTACGAGCAGTACTTC. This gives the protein CASSLGLALTYEQYF.

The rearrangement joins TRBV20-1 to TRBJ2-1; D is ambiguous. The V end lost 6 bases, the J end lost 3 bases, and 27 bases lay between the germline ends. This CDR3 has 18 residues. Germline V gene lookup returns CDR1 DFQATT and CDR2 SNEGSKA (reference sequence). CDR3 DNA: TGCAGTGCGCGTTGGGAAAACTATATCCTTGCTGACTACAATGAGCAGTTCTTC. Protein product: CSARWENYILADYNEQFF.

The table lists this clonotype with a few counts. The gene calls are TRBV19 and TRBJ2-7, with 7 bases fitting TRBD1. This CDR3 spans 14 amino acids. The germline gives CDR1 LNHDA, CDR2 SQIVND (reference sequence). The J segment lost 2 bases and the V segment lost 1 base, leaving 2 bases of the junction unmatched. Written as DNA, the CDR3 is TGTGCCAGTAGTATAGGCAGGGGGACCTACGAGCAGTACTTC. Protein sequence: CASSIGRGTYEQYF.

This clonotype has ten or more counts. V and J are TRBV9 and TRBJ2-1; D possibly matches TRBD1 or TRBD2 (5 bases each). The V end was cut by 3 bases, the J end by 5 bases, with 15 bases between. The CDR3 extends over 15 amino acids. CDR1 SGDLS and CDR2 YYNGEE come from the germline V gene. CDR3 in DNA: TGTGCCAGCAGCGCTTCCGGGACGACGAACAATGAGCAGTTCTTC. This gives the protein CASSASGTTNNEQFF. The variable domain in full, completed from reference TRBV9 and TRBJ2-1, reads DSGVTQTPKHLITATGQRVTLRCSPRSGDLSVYWYQQSLDQGLQFLIQYYNGEERAKGNILERFSAQQFPDLHSELNLSSLELGDSALYFCASSASGTTNNEQFFGPGTRLTVL.

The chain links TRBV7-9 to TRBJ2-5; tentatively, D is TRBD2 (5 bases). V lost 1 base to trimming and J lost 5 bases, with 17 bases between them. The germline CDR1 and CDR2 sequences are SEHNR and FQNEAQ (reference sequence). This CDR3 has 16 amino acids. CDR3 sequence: CASSLVTDASWETQYF. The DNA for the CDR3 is TGTGCCAGCAGCTTAGTCACCGATGCTAGCTGGGAGACCCAGTACTTC.

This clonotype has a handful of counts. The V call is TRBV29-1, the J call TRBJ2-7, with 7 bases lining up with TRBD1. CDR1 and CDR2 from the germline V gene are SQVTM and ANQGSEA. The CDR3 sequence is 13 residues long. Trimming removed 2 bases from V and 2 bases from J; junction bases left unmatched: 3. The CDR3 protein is CSVEWDRAYEQYF. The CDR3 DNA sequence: TGCAGCGTTGAATGGGACAGAGCCTACGAGCAGTACTTC.

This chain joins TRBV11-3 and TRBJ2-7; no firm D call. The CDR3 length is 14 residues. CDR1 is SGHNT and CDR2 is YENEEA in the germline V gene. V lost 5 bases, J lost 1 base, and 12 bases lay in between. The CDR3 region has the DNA TGTGCCAGCAGCCCTACACCGTCTTCCTACGAGCAGTACTTC. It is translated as CASSPTPSSYEQYF.

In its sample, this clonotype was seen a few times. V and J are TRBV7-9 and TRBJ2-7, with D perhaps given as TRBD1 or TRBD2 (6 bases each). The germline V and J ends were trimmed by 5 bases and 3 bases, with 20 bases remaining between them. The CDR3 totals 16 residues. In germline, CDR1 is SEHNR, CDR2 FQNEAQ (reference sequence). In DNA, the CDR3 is TGTGCCAGCAGCCCAGGAGAGGGGGGCCCGTACTACGAGCAGTACTTC. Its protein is CASSPGEGGPYYEQYF.

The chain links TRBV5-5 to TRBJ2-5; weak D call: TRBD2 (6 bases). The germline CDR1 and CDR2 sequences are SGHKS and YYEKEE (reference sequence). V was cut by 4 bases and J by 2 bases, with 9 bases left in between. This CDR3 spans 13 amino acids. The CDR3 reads CASSRDWQETQYF. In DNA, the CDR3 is TGTGCCAGCAGCCGGGACTGGCAAGAGACCCAGTACTTC.